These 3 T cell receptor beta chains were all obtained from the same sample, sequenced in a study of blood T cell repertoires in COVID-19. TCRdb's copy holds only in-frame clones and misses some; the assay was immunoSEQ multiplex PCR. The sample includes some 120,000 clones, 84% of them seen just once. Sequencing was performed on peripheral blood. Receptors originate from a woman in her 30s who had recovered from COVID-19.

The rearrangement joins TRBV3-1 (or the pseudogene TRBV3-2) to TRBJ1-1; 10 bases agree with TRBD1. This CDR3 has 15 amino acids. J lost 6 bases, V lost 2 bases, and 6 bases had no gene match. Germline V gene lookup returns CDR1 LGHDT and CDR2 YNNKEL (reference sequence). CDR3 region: CASSQSRDRGAEAFF. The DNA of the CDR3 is TGTGCCAGCAGCCAATCAAGGGACAGGGGCGCTGAAGCTTTCTTT.

The CDR3 loop reads CASSPRQGSEAFF. CDR3 nucleotides: TGTGCCAGCAGCCCTCGACAGGGTTCTGAAGCTTTCTTT. The V gene is TRBV3-1 (or the pseudogene TRBV3-2), the J gene TRBJ1-1; TRBD1 aligns across 7 bases. Germline trimming cut 4 bases from V and 6 bases from J; bases unmatched to any gene: 5. This CDR3 comprises 13 residues. The V gene's germline CDR1 is LGHDT and CDR2 YNNKEL (reference sequence).

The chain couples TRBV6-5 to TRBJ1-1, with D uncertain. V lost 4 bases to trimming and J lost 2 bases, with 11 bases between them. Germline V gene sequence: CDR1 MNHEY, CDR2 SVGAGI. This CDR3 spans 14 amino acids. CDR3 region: CASSFSHLNTEAFF. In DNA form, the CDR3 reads TGTGCCAGCAGTTTCTCACACCTTAACACTGAAGCTTTCTTT.